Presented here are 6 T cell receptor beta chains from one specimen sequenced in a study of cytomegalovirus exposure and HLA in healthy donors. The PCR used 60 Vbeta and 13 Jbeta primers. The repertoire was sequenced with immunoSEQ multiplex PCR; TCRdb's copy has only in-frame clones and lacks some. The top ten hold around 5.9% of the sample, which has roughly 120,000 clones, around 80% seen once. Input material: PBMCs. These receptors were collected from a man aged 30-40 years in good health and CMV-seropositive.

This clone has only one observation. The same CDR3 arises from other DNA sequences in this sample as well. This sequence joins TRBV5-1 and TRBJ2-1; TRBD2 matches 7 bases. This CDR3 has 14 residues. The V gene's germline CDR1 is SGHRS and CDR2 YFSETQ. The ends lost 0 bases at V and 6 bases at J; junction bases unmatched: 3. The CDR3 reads CASSLASGGNEQFF. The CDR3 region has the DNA TGCGCCAGCAGCTTGGCCTCGGGGGGCAATGAGCAGTTCTTC.

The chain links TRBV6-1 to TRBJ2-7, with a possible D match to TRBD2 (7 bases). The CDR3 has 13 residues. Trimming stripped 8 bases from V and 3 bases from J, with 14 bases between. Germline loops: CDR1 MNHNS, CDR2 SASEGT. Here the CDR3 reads CASGRGGLYEQYF. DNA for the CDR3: TGTGCCAGCGGAAGGGGGGGCCTCTACGAGCAGTACTTC.

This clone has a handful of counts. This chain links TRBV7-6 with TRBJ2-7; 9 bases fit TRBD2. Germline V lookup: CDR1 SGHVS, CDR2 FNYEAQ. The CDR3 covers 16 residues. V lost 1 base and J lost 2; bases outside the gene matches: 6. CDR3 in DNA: TGTGCCAGCAGCTTAGGGCTAGCGGGGACTACCTACGAGCAGTACTTC. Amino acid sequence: CASSLGLAGTTYEQYF.

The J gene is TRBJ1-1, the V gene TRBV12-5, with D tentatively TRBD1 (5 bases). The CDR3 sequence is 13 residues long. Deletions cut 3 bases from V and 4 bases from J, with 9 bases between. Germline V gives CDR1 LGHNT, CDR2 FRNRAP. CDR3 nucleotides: TGTGCTAGTGGTTTAGGGGTAGGCACTGAAGCTTTCTTT. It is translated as CASGLGVGTEAFF.

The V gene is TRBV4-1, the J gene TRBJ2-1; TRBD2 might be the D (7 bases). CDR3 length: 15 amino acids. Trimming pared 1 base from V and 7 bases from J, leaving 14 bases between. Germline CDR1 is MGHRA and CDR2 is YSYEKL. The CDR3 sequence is CASSQAGGGPNEQFF. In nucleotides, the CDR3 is TGCGCCAGCAGCCAAGCGGGGGGCGGACCTAATGAGCAGTTCTTC.

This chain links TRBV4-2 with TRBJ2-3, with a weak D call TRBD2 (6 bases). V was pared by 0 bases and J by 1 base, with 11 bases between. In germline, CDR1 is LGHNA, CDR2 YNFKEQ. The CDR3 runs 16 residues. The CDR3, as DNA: TGTGCCAGCAGCCAAGAAGGGTGGGGGGGCACAGATACGCAGTATTTT. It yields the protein CASSQEGWGGTDTQYF.